The clone carrying this TCR beta chain has a single count. The data were taken from a study of blood T cell repertoires in COVID-19. Cohorts were assigned according to the clinical history that participants reported. The repertoire was sequenced with immunoSEQ multiplex PCR; TCRdb's copy has only in-frame clones and lacks some. The sample yields 230,000 or so clones, approximately 90% seen once. Sequencing input: PBMCs or T cells enriched from blood (not recorded which). The receptor comes from a woman between 40 and 55 years old with acute COVID-19.

The DNA for the CDR3 is TGTGCCATCAGTGAGGGGACAGGGAGGACTGAAGCTTTCTTT. It yields the protein CAISEGTGRTEAFF. This chain uses TRBV10-3 with TRBJ1-1; 9 nucleotides line up with TRBD1. Germline CDR1 and CDR2: ENHRY and SYGVKD. Trimming took 2 bases from V and 5 from J; bases not matched to a gene: 3. This CDR3 comprises 14 residues.